The clone carrying this T cell receptor (beta chain) was found once. Antigen specificity is unknown. This record comes from a study of Ad26.COV2.S vaccination and SARS-CoV-2 variants. Overall study findings and caveats: Substantial response breadth was reportedly seen for spike-specific CD8+ and CD4+ T cells after vaccination. Those who received the vaccine showed greater spike-specific TCR breadth than those given placebo. Assessments of TCR breadth and depth may have underestimated the total T cell responses. Similar non-spike TCR breadth was seen in vaccine and placebo recipients.

Some clones are missing from TCRdb's copy, which holds only in-frame ones; the method was immunoSEQ multiplex PCR. The sample lists 150,000 to 200,000 clones; roughly 87% were seen once. Sequenced material: peripheral blood, taken after recovery from COVID-19. This sequence was found in a human donor who had recovered from COVID-19.

The CDR3 loop reads CASSLNIPNTEAFF. CDR3 nucleotide sequence: TGCGCCAGCAGCTTGAACATTCCGAACACTGAAGCTTTCTTT. The V gene is TRBV5-1, the J gene TRBJ1-1; D is unclear. Germline-derived CDR1 and CDR2 are SGHRS and YFSETQ. Trimming removed 1 base at V and 1 base at J, with 8 bases between. This CDR3 spans 14 amino acids.